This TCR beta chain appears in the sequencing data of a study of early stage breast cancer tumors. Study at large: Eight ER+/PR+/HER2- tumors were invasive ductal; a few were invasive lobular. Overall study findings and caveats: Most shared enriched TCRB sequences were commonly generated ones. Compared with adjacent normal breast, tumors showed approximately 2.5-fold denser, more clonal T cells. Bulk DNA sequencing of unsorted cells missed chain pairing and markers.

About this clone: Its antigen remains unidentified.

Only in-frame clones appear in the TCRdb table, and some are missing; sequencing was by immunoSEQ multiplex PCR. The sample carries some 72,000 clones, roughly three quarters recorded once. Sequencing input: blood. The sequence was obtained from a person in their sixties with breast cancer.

CDR3 bases: TGTGCCACCAGCAGAGATCTTCTAGCGGGGGGAACAGATACGCAGTATTTT. It is translated as CATSRDLLAGGTDTQYF. The chain carries TRBV15 and TRBJ2-3, with 11 bases aligning to TRBD2. The CDR3 runs to 17 residues. The germline V gene has CDR1 LNHNV and CDR2 YYDKDF (reference sequence). The V gene end was trimmed by 0 bases and the J gene end by 3 bases; junction bases not matched to a gene: 5.